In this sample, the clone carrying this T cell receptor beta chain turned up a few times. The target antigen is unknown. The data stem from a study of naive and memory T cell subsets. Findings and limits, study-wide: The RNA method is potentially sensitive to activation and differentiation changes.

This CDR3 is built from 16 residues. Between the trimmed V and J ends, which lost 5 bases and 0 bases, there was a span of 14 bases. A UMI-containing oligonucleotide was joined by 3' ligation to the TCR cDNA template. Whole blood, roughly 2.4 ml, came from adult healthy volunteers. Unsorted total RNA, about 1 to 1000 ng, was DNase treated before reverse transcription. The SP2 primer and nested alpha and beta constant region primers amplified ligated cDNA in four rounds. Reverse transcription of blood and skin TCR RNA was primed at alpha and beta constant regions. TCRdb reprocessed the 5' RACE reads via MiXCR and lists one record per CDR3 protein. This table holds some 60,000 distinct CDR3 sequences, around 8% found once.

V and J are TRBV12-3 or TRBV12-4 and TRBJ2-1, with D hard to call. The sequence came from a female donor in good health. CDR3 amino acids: CASSPSTLNSYNEQFF. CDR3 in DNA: TGTGCCAGCAGTCCTAGTACCCTTAACTCCTACAATGAGCAGTTCTTC.